The clone carrying this T cell receptor (beta chain) turned up a few times. Its antigen is not known. V was pared by 6 bases and J by 6 bases, with 13 bases of the junction left unmatched. Germline V gives CDR1 MNHEY, CDR2 SMNVEV (reference sequence). The CDR3 covers 16 residues. These data originate in a study of T cells in Graves' hyperthyroidism and ophthalmopathy. Findings and caveats of the study: Expanded thyroid clonotypes (above 0.001) were mostly also found in blood.

Graves' hyperthyroidism showing no ophthalmopathy progression within 18 months was considered stable. TCR beta CDR3 region amplification was performed from RNA transcripts. In the first-round RT-PCR of the TCR CDR3, the HTBI primer set was used. Using its own MiXCR run on the multiplex PCR reads, TCRdb lists one record per CDR3 protein. Of under 350,000 distinct CDR3 sequences listed, about 20% were seen once; the top ten hold around 54%. Specimen: blood. The gene calls are TRBV27 and TRBJ2-3; TRBD2 agrees at 9 bases. This clonotype was obtained from a woman aged 45-59 years with Graves' hyperthyroidism. CDR3 bases: TGTGCCAGCAGGTCGCCGGGAGCGGGGGGAGGGGATACGCAGTATTTT. Amino acids: CASRSPGAGGGDTQYF.